The TCR beta chain described here comes from a study of T cell changes during pregnancy in multiple sclerosis. Between the trimmed V and J ends, which lost 6 bases and 2 bases, there was a span of 13 bases. The CDR3 covers 14 residues. Germline V gene lookup returns CDR1 SNHLY and CDR2 FYNNEI. The repertoire was sequenced with immunoSEQ multiplex PCR; TCRdb's copy has only in-frame clones and lacks some. The sample includes roughly 110,000 clones, 91% of them seen just once. The TCR originated in a female donor with multiple sclerosis, enrolled in a pregnancy study. The material sequenced was peripheral blood, taken before pregnancy. This chain joins TRBV2 and TRBJ1-2; no reliable D call. CDR3: CASRLGSSNYGYTF. In DNA form, the CDR3 reads TGTGCCAGCAGGCTAGGCAGTTCCAACTATGGCTACACCTTC.